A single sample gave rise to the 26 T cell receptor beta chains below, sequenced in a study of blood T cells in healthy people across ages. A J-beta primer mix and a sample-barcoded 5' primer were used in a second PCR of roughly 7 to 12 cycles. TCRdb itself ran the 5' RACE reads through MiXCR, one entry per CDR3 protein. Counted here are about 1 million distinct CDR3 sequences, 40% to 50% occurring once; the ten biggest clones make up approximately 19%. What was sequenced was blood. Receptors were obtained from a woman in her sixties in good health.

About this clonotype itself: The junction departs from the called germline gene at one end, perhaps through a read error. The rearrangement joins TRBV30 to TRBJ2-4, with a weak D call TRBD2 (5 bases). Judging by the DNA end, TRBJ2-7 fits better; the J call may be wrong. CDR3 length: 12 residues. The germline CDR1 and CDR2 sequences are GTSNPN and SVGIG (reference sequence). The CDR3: CAGRTIPYEQYF. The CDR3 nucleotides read TGTGCCGGGAGAACAATACCCTACGAGCAGTACTTC.

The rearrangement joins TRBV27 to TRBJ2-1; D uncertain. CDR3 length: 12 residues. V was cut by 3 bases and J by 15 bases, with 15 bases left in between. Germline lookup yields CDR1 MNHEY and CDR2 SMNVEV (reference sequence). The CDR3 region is CASSFMAGRWFF. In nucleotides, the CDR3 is TGTGCCAGCAGTTTTATGGCTGGCAGATGGTTCTTC.

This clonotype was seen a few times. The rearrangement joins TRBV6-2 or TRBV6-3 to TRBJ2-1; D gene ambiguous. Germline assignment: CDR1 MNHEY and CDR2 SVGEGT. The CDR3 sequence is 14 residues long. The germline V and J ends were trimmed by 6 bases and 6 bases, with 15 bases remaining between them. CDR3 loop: CASSRTPTGNEQFF. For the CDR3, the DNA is TGTGCCAGCAGCCGTACCCCGACCGGCAATGAGCAGTTCTTC.

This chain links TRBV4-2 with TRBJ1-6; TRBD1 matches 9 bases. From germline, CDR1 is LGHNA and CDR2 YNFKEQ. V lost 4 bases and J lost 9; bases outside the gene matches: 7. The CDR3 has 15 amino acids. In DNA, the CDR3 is TGTGCCAGCAGCCGACTTAAACAGGGGGCTTCACCCCTCCACTTT. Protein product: CASSRLKQGASPLHF.

The CDR3 is CASRLAGTSYEQYF. DNA for the CDR3: TGTGCCTCCCGACTAGCGGGAACCTCCTACGAGCAGTACTTC. The chain employs TRBV2 and TRBJ2-7, with TRBD2 matching 11 bases. V was clipped by 11 bases and J by 0 bases; unmatched bases: 6. The CDR3 is made up of 14 amino acids. Germline lookup yields CDR1 SNHLY and CDR2 FYNNEI.

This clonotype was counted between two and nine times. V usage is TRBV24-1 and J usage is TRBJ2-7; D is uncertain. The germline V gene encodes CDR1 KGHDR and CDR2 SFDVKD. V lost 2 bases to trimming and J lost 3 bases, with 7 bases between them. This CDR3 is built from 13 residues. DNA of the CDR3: TGTGCCACCAGTGATTCCCCTGGCTACGAGCAGTACTTC. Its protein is CATSDSPGYEQYF.

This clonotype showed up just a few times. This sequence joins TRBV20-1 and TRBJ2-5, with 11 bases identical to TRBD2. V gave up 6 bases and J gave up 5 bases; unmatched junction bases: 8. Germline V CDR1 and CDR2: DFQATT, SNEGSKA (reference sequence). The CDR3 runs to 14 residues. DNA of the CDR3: TGCAGTGCAATAGCGGGAGGGCCGAGGGAGACCCAGTACTTC. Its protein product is CSAIAGGPRETQYF.

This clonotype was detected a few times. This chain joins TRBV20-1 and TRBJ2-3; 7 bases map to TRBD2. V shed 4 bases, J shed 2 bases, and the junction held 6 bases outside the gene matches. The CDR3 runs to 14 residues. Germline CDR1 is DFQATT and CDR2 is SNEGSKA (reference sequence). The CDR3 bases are TGCAGTGCTACTCGGGAGGCAACCACAGATACGCAGTATTTT. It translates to CSATREATTDTQYF.

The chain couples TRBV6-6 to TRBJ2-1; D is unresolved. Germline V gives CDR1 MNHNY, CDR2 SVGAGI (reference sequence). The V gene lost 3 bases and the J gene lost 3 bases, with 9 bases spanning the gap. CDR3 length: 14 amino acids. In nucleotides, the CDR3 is TGTGCCAGCAGTTATGGGCAGATCTACAATGAGCAGTTCTTC. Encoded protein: CASSYGQIYNEQFF.

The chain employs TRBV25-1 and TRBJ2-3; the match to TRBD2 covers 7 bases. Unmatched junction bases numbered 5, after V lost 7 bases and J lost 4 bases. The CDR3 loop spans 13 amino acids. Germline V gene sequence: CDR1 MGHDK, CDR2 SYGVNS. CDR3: CASTGLVPDTQYF. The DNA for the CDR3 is TGTGCCAGCACAGGACTAGTCCCAGATACGCAGTATTTT.

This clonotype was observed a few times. CDR3 DNA sequence: TGTGCCAGCAGCCTACCTGCACTAGTTTTAGAGACCCAGTACTTC. Encoded protein: CASSLPALVLETQYF. This chain links TRBV7-2 with TRBJ2-5; possible D gene TRBD2, 5 bases. Deletions cut 5 bases from V and 4 bases from J, with 17 bases between. The CDR3 spans 15 residues. Germline-derived CDR1 and CDR2 are SGHTA and FQGNSA.

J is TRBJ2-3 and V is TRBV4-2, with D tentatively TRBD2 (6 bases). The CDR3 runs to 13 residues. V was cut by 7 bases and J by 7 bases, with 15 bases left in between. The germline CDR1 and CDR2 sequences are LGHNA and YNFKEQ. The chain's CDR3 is CASITEGRHTQYF. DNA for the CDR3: TGTGCCAGCATCACGGAGGGGCGGCATACGCAGTATTTT.

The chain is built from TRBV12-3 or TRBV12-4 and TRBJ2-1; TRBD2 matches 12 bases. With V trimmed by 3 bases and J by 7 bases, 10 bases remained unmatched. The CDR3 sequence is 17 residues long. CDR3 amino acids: CASSFRLAGGPGNEQFF. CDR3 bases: TGTGCCAGCAGTTTTAGGCTAGCGGGAGGGCCTGGGAATGAGCAGTTCTTC.

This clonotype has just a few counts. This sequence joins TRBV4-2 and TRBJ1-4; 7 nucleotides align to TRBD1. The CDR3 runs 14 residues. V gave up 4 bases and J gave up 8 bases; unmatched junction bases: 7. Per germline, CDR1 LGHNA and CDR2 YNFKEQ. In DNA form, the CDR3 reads TGTGCCAGCAGCCCTTACAGGGGAGGCGAAAAACTGTTTTTT. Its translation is CASSPYRGGEKLFF.

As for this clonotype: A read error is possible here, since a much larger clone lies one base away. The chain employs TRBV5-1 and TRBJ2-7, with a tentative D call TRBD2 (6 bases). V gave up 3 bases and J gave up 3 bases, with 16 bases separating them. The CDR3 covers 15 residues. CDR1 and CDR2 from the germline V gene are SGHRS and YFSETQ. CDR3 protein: CASSWAGTGGYEQYF. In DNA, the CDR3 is TGCGCCAGCAGCTGGGCGGGGACTGGCGGCTACGAGCAGTACTTC. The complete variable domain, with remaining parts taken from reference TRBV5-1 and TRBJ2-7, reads KAGVTQTPRYLIKTRGQQVTLSCSPISGHRSVSWYQQTPGQGLQFLFEYFSETQRNKGNFPGRFSGRQFSNSRSEMNVSTLELGDSALYLCASSWAGTGGYEQYFGPGTRLTVT.

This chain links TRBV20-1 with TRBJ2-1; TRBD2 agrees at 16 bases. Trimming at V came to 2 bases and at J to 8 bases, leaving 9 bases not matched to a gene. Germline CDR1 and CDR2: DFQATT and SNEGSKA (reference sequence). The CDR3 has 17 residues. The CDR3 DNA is TGCAGTGCTAGAAGCAGGGGACTAGCGGGAGGGCCTTATGAGCAGTTCTTC. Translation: CSARSRGLAGGPYEQFF.

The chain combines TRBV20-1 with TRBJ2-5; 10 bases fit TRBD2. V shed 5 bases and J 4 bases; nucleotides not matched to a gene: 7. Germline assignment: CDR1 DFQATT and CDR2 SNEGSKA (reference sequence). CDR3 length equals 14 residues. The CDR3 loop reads CSAGLAGVSETQYF. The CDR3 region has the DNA TGCAGTGCTGGCCTAGCGGGAGTTTCAGAGACCCAGTACTTC.

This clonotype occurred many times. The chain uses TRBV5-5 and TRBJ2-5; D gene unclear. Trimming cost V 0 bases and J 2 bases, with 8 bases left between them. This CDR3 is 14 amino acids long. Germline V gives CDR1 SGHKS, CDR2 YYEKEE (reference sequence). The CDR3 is CASSLGQLQETQYF. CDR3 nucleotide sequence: TGTGCCAGCAGCTTGGGCCAGTTACAAGAGACCCAGTACTTC.

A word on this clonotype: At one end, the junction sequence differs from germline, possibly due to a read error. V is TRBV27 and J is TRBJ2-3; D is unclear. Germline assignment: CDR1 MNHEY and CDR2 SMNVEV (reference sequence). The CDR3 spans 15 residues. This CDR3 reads CASSFEGQSADTQYF. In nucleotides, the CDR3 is TGTGCCAGTAGTTTTGAAGGGCAGTCCGCAGATACGCAGTATTTT.

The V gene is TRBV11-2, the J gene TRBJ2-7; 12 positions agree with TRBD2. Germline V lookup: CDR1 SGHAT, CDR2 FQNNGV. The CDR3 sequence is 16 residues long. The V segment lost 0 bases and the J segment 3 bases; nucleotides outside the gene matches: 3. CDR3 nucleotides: TGTGCCAGCAGCTTAGACCGGACTAGCGGGATCTACGAGCAGTACTTC. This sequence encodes CASSLDRTSGIYEQYF. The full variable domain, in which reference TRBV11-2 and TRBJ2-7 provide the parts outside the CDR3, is EAGVAQSPRYKIIEKRQSVAFWCNPISGHATLYWYQQILGQGPKLLIQFQNNGVVDDSQLPKDRFSAERLKGVDSTLKIQPAKLEDSAVYLCASSLDRTSGIYEQYFGPGTRLTVT.

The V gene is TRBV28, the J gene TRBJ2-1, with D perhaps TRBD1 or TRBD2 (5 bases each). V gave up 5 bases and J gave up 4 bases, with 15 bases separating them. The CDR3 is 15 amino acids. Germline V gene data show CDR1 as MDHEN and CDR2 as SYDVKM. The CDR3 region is CASSTRARGYNEQFF. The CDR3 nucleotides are TGTGCCAGCAGTACCCGGGCGAGGGGTTACAATGAGCAGTTCTTC.

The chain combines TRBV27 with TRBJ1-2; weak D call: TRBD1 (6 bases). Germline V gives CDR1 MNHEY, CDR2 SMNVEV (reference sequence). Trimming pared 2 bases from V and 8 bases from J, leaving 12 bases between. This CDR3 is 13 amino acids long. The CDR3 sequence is CASSLTGARGYTF. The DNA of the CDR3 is TGTGCCAGCAGTTTAACGGGGGCGCGGGGCTACACCTTC.

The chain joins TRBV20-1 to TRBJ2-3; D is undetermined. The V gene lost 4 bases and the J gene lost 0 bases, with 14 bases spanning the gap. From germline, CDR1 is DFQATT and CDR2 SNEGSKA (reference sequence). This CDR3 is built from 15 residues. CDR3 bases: TGCAGTGCTATCTTCCCAATATCTAGCACAGATACGCAGTATTTT. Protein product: CSAIFPISSTDTQYF.

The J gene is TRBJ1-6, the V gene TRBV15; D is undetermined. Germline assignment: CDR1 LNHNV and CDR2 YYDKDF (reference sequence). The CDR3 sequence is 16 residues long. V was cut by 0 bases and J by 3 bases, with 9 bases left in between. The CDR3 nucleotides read TGTGCCACCAGCAGAGATGGAACGAGCTATAATTCACCCCTCCACTTT. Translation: CATSRDGTSYNSPLHF.

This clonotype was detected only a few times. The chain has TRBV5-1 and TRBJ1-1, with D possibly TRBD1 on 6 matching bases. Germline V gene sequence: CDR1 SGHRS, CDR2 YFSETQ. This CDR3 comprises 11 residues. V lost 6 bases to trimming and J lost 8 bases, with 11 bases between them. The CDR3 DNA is TGCGCCAGCACCTCAGGACAGGAAGCTTTCTTT. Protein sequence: CASTSGQEAFF.

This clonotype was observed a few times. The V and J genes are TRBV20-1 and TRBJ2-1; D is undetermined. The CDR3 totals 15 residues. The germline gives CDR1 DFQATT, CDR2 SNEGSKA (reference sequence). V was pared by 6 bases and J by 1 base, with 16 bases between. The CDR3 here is CSAQGPEASYNEQFF. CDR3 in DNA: TGCAGTGCCCAAGGACCCGAGGCGTCCTACAATGAGCAGTTCTTC.